One sample yielded the 5 T cell receptor beta chains listed below, sequenced in a study of blood T cell repertoires in COVID-19. Measured with immunoSEQ multiplex PCR; TCRdb has only the in-frame clones, and not every one. This sample has over 200,000 clones; around four fifths occur once, and the top ten carry about 2.5%. The sequenced material came from peripheral blood. These receptors were obtained from a woman in her 70s with active or convalescent COVID-19.

This chain uses TRBV6-8 with TRBJ2-7, with 7 nucleotides matching TRBD2. The V gene end was trimmed by 4 bases and the J gene end by 2 bases; junction bases not matched to a gene: 8. CDR1 and CDR2 (germline): MNHGY, SAAAGT. The CDR3 has 15 residues. The CDR3 region has the DNA TGTGCCAGCAGTTGGGAGGGGCAGGGAACCTACGAGCAGTACTTC. It encodes CASSWEGQGTYEQYF.

The J gene is TRBJ2-5, the V gene TRBV5-1; 8 bases fit TRBD2. Germline assignment: CDR1 SGHRS and CDR2 YFSETQ. The CDR3 loop spans 19 amino acids. The V gene end was trimmed by 3 bases and the J gene end by 7 bases; junction bases not matched to a gene: 23. CDR3 protein: CASSSTGAGGGILRGTQYF. The CDR3 nucleotides read TGCGCCAGCAGCTCGACCGGAGCTGGCGGGGGGATTTTGCGAGGGACCCAGTACTTC.

This sequence joins TRBV4-1 and TRBJ1-2; no definite D call. The CDR3 spans 12 residues. V was pared by 0 bases and J by 5 bases, with 4 bases between. CDR1 MGHRA and CDR2 YSYEKL come from the germline V gene. CDR3 region: CASSQDQYGYTF. CDR3 DNA sequence: TGCGCCAGCAGCCAAGATCAATATGGCTACACCTTC.

The rearrangement joins TRBV25-1 to TRBJ2-2, with TRBD1 as a possible D gene (6 bases). CDR1 and CDR2 (germline): MGHDK, SYGVNS. This CDR3 has 14 amino acids. V was pared by 4 bases and J by 5 bases, with 11 bases between. DNA for the CDR3: TGTGCCAGCAGTGTACAGGGCGCAACCGGGGAGCTGTTTTTT. Translation: CASSVQGATGELFF.

The chain joins TRBV7-8 to TRBJ1-1, with TRBD1 matching over 7 bases. The CDR3 runs 13 residues. Trimming cost V 5 bases and J 4 bases; bases outside gene matches: 4. Looked up from germline, CDR1 is SGHVS and CDR2 is FQNEAQ. The CDR3 sequence is CASSDGQVTEAFF. The CDR3 DNA reads as TGTGCCAGCAGCGACGGACAGGTCACTGAAGCTTTCTTT.